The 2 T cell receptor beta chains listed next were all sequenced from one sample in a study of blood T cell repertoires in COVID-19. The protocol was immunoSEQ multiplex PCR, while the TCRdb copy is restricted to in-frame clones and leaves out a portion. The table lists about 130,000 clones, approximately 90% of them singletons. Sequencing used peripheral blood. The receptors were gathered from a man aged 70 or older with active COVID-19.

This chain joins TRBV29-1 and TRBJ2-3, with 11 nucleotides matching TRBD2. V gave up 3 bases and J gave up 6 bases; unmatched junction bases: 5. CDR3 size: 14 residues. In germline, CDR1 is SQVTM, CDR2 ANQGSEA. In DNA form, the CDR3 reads TGCAGCGTTGATCGGCTAGCGGGAGGTGATACGCAGTATTTT. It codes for CSVDRLAGGDTQYF.

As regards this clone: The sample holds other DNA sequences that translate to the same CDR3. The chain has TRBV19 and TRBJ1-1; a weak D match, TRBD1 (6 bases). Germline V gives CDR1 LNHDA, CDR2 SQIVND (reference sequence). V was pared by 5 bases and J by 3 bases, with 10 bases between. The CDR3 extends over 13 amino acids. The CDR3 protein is CASSVKGDTEAFF. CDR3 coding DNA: TGTGCCAGTAGTGTTAAGGGGGACACTGAAGCTTTCTTT.